The next 20 T cell receptor beta chains were all read from a single sample in a study of shared clonotypes between healthy human individuals. Sequencing was performed with immunoSEQ multiplex PCR; in TCRdb, only in-frame clones are kept and a portion is missing. The sample has about 2.4 million clones, 80% to 95% seen once. Sequencing was carried out using naive CD4+ T cells from PBMCs. Stated subset: CD45RA+ positively selected. The receptor set was obtained from a young man in good health. Some clones in this sample may be carry-over from other donors' samples.

This clone was found a few times. This chain connects TRBV5-1 to TRBJ1-1, with TRBD1 as a possible D gene (6 bases). CDR1 and CDR2 (germline): SGHRS, YFSETQ. This CDR3 comprises 11 residues. V was pared by 5 bases and J by 9 bases, with 11 bases between. CDR3: CASRRTEQAFF. The CDR3 DNA sequence: TGCGCCAGCAGGCGGACAGAGCAAGCTTTCTTT.

This clone was found once. V is TRBV4-2 and J is TRBJ2-5; 12 nucleotides agree with TRBD2. Germline lookup yields CDR1 LGHNA and CDR2 YNFKEQ. V was pared by 0 bases and J by 1 base, with 15 bases of the junction left unmatched. There are 21 residues in the CDR3. The CDR3 spells CASSQEISTSGRLGVQETQYF. The CDR3 coding sequence is TGTGCCAGCAGCCAAGAAATTTCCACTAGCGGGAGGCTGGGGGTCCAAGAGACCCAGTACTTC.

The chain employs TRBV11-2 and TRBJ2-1; the D gene could be TRBD1 or TRBD2 (5 bases each). This CDR3 is built from 15 residues. The germline gives CDR1 SGHAT, CDR2 FQNNGV. V lost 6 bases and J lost 3, with 15 bases in between. In nucleotides, the CDR3 is TGTGCCAGCAGTAGCCAGGGACCCCGCTACAATGAGCAGTTCTTC. Amino acids: CASSSQGPRYNEQFF.

This clone has only one observation. The chain recombines TRBV7-9 with TRBJ1-1; tentatively, D is TRBD1 (6 bases). CDR1 and CDR2 (germline): SEHNR, FQNEAQ (reference sequence). The CDR3 consists of 15 residues. V was cut by 5 bases and J by 1 base, with 14 bases left in between. The CDR3 sequence is CASSETGNRNTEAFF. The CDR3 DNA reads as TGTGCCAGCAGCGAAACAGGGAACCGGAACACTGAAGCTTTCTTT.

The gene calls are TRBV11-2 and TRBJ2-5; D is perhaps TRBD1 (5 bases). The end of the DNA fits TRBJ2-7 better, so the J call may be wrong. The V gene's germline CDR1 is SGHAT and CDR2 FQNNGV. This CDR3 spans 14 amino acids. The CDR3 sequence is CASSFSQGIYEQYF. CDR3 coding DNA: TGTGCCAGCAGCTTCTCTCAGGGAATCTACGAGCAGTACTTC.

The chain links TRBV6-1 to TRBJ2-1; D unclear. V lost 2 bases, J lost 5 bases, and 4 bases lay in between. Germline CDR1 is MNHNS and CDR2 is SASEGT. The CDR3 has 12 amino acids. The CDR3 protein is CASSEHDNEQFF. The CDR3 DNA sequence: TGTGCCAGCAGTGAACACGACAATGAGCAGTTCTTC.

There are a few counts of this clone. One end of the junction is discordant with germline, which a read error may explain. This rearrangement joins TRBV2 to TRBJ2-7; 9 bases map to TRBD2. Germline V CDR1 and CDR2: SNHLY, FYNNEI. The CDR3 is made up of 13 amino acids. The CDR3: CASSDPSGGTSHF. CDR3 sequence (DNA): TGTGCCAGCAGTGACCCCTCCGGGGGGACTAGCCACTTC.

This clone is a singleton in its sample. The gene calls are TRBV2 and TRBJ2-3; 9 bases agree with TRBD1. Germline V lookup: CDR1 SNHLY, CDR2 FYNNEI. Germline trimming cut 4 bases from V and 5 bases from J; bases unmatched to any gene: 7. CDR3 length equals 15 residues. CDR3 region: CASSGTGVWGDTQYF. The CDR3 region has the DNA TGTGCCAGCAGTGGGACAGGGGTCTGGGGAGATACGCAGTATTTT. Full variable domain (rest looked up from reference TRBV2 and TRBJ2-3): EPEVTQTPSHQVTQMGQEVILRCVPISNHLYFYWYRQILGQKVEFLVSFYNNEISEKSEIFDDQFSVERPDGSNFTLKIRSTKLEDSAMYFCASSGTGVWGDTQYFGPGTRLTVL.

The gene calls are TRBV2 and TRBJ2-5; TRBD1 might be the D (8 bases). V was cut by 4 bases and J by 5 bases, with 17 bases left in between. CDR3 size: 15 residues. Germline CDR1 and CDR2: SNHLY and FYNNEI. CDR3 sequence (DNA): TGTGCCAGCAGTGGGCGGACAGGGAGGGCGGAGACCCAGTACTTC. Encoded protein: CASSGRTGRAETQYF.

Of note for this clone: Other DNA sequences in the same sample also yield this CDR3. CDR3 sequence reads: CASSTRTGGREKLFF. Here the CDR3 DNA reads TGTGCCAGCAGCACCCGGACAGGGGGACGTGAAAAACTGTTTTTT. The rearrangement uses TRBV9 and TRBJ1-4; 10 bases align to TRBD1. With V trimmed by 4 bases and J by 7 bases, 7 bases remained unmatched. This CDR3 comprises 15 residues. The germline V gene encodes CDR1 SGDLS and CDR2 YYNGEE.

The CDR3 here is CASSLERAGGTQYF. CDR3 in DNA: TGCGCCAGCAGCTTGGAGAGGGCGGGAGGGACCCAGTACTTC. The rearrangement uses TRBV5-1 and TRBJ2-5; 8 bases map to TRBD2. Germline CDR1 SGHRS, CDR2 YFSETQ. This CDR3 contains 14 residues. The V gene end was trimmed by 0 bases and the J gene end by 7 bases; junction bases not matched to a gene: 5.

The gene calls are TRBV5-5 and TRBJ2-2; possibly TRBD2 for D (6 bases). The CDR3 runs 17 residues. The germline CDR1 and CDR2 sequences are SGHKS and YYEKEE (reference sequence). Trimming removed 2 bases from V and 7 bases from J, with 21 bases in between. Written as DNA, the CDR3 is TGTGCCAGCAGCTTCTCGGGGGTCCTCCTCAATGACGGGGAGCTGTTTTTT. It specifies CASSFSGVLLNDGELFF.

This sequence joins TRBV6-5 and TRBJ2-5; D is unresolved. This CDR3 spans 15 amino acids. Germline V gene lookup returns CDR1 MNHEY and CDR2 SVGAGI. Trimming shortened V by 5 bases and J by 0 bases, and 13 bases separated the two germline ends. The CDR3 sequence is CASSHYTEYQETQYF. In DNA, the CDR3 is TGTGCCAGCAGTCACTACACAGAGTACCAAGAGACCCAGTACTTC.

This clone was counted a single time. This chain links TRBV7-3 with TRBJ2-1, with D possibly being TRBD2 (6 bases). The ends were cut back, 3 bases at V and 4 bases at J, with 10 bases in the middle. The CDR3 sequence is 14 residues long. Germline V gives CDR1 SGHTA, CDR2 FQGTGA. DNA for the CDR3: TGTGCCAGCAGCTTCGGCGGGGCGTACAATGAGCAGTTCTTC. It codes for CASSFGGAYNEQFF.

This chain uses TRBV7-8 with TRBJ2-3; 8 nucleotides match TRBD1. With 5 bases clipped from V and 5 bases from J, the junction kept 9 bases outside the gene matches. Germline V gene data show CDR1 as SGHVS and CDR2 as FQNEAQ. There are 15 residues in the CDR3. CDR3 DNA sequence: TGTGCCAGCAGCCTAAGGACAGGGCAGGGAGATACGCAGTATTTT. Its translation: CASSLRTGQGDTQYF.

In this sample, this clone turned up once. The chain recombines TRBV7-8 with TRBJ2-7, with a tentative D call TRBD2 (5 bases). This CDR3 is built from 17 residues. V was clipped by 1 base and J by 4 bases, with 20 bases between them. The germline gives CDR1 SGHVS, CDR2 FQNEAQ. CDR3 sequence: CASSLGSSPTGSYEQYF. DNA of the CDR3: TGTGCCAGCAGCTTAGGGTCTAGCCCGACCGGTTCGTACGAGCAGTACTTC.

V is TRBV5-1 and J is TRBJ2-5; D not certain. The V end was cut by 4 bases, the J end by 8 bases, with 12 bases between. This CDR3 spans 12 amino acids. Germline CDR1 is SGHRS and CDR2 is YFSETQ. The CDR3 DNA sequence: TGCGCCAGCAGCAAGGACCTAGAAACCCAGTACTTC. It specifies CASSKDLETQYF.

The chain uses TRBV9 and TRBJ1-2; D might be TRBD1 (6 bases). The ends were cut back, 1 base at V and 2 bases at J, with 18 bases in the middle. CDR1 is SGDLS, CDR2 YYNGEE, per germline. The length of the CDR3 is 17 residues. The CDR3, as DNA: TGTGCCAGCAGCGTAAATGGGAAGGGGGACGGGAACTATGGCTACACCTTC. This codes for CASSVNGKGDGNYGYTF. Looking up the rest from reference TRBV9 and TRBJ1-2 gives the full variable domain: DSGVTQTPKHLITATGQRVTLRCSPRSGDLSVYWYQQSLDQGLQFLIQYYNGEERAKGNILERFSAQQFPDLHSELNLSSLELGDSALYFCASSVNGKGDGNYGYTFGSGTRLTVV.

About this clone itself: The same CDR3 is also encoded by other DNA sequences in this sample. V gene TRBV7-3 combines with J gene TRBJ2-1; 8 bases map to TRBD2. The germline CDR1 and CDR2 sequences are SGHTA and FQGTGA. The CDR3 covers 16 residues. The V gene end was trimmed by 5 bases and the J gene end by 0 bases; junction bases not matched to a gene: 6. CDR3 bases: TGTGCCAGCAGCCTATCCGGGACTAGCTCCTACAATGAGCAGTTCTTC. This encodes CASSLSGTSSYNEQFF. Filled out from reference TRBV7-3 and TRBJ2-1, the complete variable domain reads GAGVSQTPSNKVTEKGKYVELRCDPISGHTALYWYRQSLGQGPEFLIYFQGTGAADDSGLPNDRFFAVRPEGSVSTLKIQRTERGDSAVYLCASSLSGTSSYNEQFFGPGTRLTVL.

The chain links TRBV7-2 to TRBJ1-2, with D possibly being TRBD1 (5 bases). Germline CDR1 is SGHTA and CDR2 is FQGNSA. V was trimmed by 8 bases and J by 7 bases, leaving 20 bases between them. CDR3 length: 14 residues. The CDR3 region has the DNA TGTGCCAGCCCACGTCGAGGGGCGTGGGGTGGCTACACCTTC. It encodes CASPRRGAWGGYTF.